These 8 T cell receptor beta chains were all obtained from the same sample, sequenced in a study of follicular helper T cells after annual influenza vaccination. As to time point: 2015-2016 season, pre-vaccination. Only in-frame clones appear in the TCRdb table, and some are missing; sequencing was by immunoSEQ multiplex PCR. The table records several thousand clones, roughly 85% of them present only once. This specimen consisted of CXCR5+ CD38- circulating T follicular helper cells from blood, obtained on the day of influenza vaccination. As to subset: circulating Tfh, non-naive CD4+CXCR5+PD-1+ (ICOS+CD38+ or ICOS-CD38-). These receptors all stem from an adult who received the influenza vaccine.

This sequence joins TRBV28 and TRBJ1-5; 7 positions match TRBD1. The CDR3 loop spans 16 amino acids. The germline V gene has CDR1 MDHEN and CDR2 SYDVKM. Trimming cost V 2 bases and J 3 bases; bases outside gene matches: 7. CDR3 nucleotides: TGTGCCAGCAGTTTAGCGCGGGACAGCTTCAATCAGCCCCAGCATTTT. This sequence encodes CASSLARDSFNQPQHF.

This clone was observed a few times. This chain links TRBV19 with TRBJ1-1; no firm D call. This CDR3 spans 14 amino acids. V was cut by 1 base and J by 7 bases, with 13 bases left in between. Germline lookup yields CDR1 LNHDA and CDR2 SQIVND (reference sequence). CDR3 coding DNA: TGTGCCAGTAGTATAGCCTCCTTAGGCGGTGAAGCTTTCTTT. Protein product: CASSIASLGGEAFF.

This chain joins TRBV30 and TRBJ1-5; D is undetermined. Germline V lookup: CDR1 GTSNPN, CDR2 SVGIG (reference sequence). CDR3 size: 14 residues. V lost 1 base to trimming and J lost 0 bases, with 7 bases between them. The CDR3 protein is CAWSAHYSNQPQHF. The CDR3 nucleotides read TGTGCCTGGAGTGCCCATTATAGCAATCAGCCCCAGCATTTT.

The CDR3: CASSRSGGPLYEQYF. CDR3 nucleotide sequence: TGTGCCAGCAGCCGATCTGGCGGCCCGCTCTACGAGCAGTACTTC. The chain has TRBV7-9 and TRBJ2-7; D gene ambiguous. Per germline, CDR1 SEHNR and CDR2 FQNEAQ (reference sequence). This CDR3 has 15 amino acids. V was cut by 5 bases and J by 3 bases, with 17 bases left in between.

The V gene is TRBV2, the J gene TRBJ2-1; D is possibly TRBD2 (6 bases). There are 15 residues in the CDR3. The germline V gene encodes CDR1 SNHLY and CDR2 FYNNEI. The V and J ends lost 6 bases and 12 bases respectively, with 24 bases between them. The CDR3 protein is CASSLKTGGNSPQFF. The DNA of the CDR3 is TGTGCCAGCAGCCTGAAAACCGGGGGTAATTCCCCGCAGTTCTTC.

The chain has TRBV20-1 and TRBJ2-4, with D unresolved. Trimming stripped 5 bases from V and 4 bases from J, with 6 bases between. CDR1 and CDR2 (germline): DFQATT, SNEGSKA (reference sequence). The CDR3 runs 11 residues. The CDR3 reads CSAEIKNIQYF. The DNA for the CDR3 is TGCAGTGCTGAGATAAAAAACATTCAGTACTTC.

This clone occurred a few times. The V gene is TRBV28, the J gene TRBJ1-1; the D is unclear. CDR3 length: 11 residues. From germline, CDR1 is MDHEN and CDR2 SYDVKM. Trimming removed 8 bases from V and 2 bases from J, with 6 bases in between. Written as DNA, the CDR3 is TGTGCCAGCCGGACCAACACTGAAGCTTTCTTT. Translation gives CASRTNTEAFF. Full variable domain (remainder filled in from reference TRBV28 and TRBJ1-1): DVKVTQSSRYLVKRTGEKVFLECVQDMDHENMFWYRQDPGLGLRLIYFSYDVKMKEKGDIPEGYSVSREKKERFSLILESASTNQTSMYLCASRTNTEAFFGQGTRLTVV.

The chain has TRBV7-3 and TRBJ1-1, with D possibly TRBD1 on 5 matching bases. The V gene lost 3 bases and the J gene lost 4 bases, with 18 bases spanning the gap. CDR1 is SGHTA and CDR2 is FQGTGA in the germline V gene. The CDR3 length is 16 residues. CDR3 in DNA: TGTGCCAGCAGCTTTTCGGGTCCGGCAGGGCTCACTGAAGCTTTCTTT. This gives the protein CASSFSGPAGLTEAFF.